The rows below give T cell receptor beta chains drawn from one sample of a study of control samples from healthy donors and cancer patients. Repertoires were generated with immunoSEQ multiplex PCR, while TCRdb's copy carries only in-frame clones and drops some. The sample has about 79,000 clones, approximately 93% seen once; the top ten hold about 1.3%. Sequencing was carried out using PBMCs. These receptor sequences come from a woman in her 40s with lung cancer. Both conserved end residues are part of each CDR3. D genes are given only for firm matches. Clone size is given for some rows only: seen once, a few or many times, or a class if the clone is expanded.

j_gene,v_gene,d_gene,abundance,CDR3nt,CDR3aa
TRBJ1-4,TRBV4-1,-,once,TGCGCCAGCAGCCTAACAACTAATGAAAAACTGTTTTTT,CASSLTTNEKLFF
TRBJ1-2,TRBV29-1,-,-,TGCAGCGTTGTCGGGAGTCGCCTTTTTGGCTACACCTTC,CSVVGSRLFGYTF
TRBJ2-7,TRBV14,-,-,TGTGCCAGCAGCCGTACGATAGAGCAGTACTTC,CASSRTIEQYF
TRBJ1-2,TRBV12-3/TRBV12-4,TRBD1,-,TGTGCCAGTGACAGGGTAGTGGATGGCTACACCTTC,CASDRVVDGYTF
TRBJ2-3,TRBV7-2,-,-,TGTGCCAGCAGCTTGTGGGGAAGGGGGGCGCAACCCCACACAGATACGCAGTATTTT,CASSLWGRGAQPHTDTQYF
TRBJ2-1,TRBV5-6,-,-,TGTGCCAGCAGCTTGAGCGGATACAATGAGCAGTTCTTC,CASSLSGYNEQFF
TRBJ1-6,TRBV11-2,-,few,TGTGCCAGCAGCCCTAGGACGGGGTCAACCCTCCACTTT,CASSPRTGSTLHF
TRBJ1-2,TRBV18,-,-,TGTGCCAGCTCACGAAGGGAGTGGACAGAAAACTATGGCTACACCTTC,CASSRREWTENYGYTF
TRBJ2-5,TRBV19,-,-,TGTGCCAGTAGTAGGTCGACGGGCCAACAAGAGACCCAGTACTTC,CASSRSTGQQETQYF
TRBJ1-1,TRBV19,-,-,TGTGCCAGTAGTAAATTGGAGGCAGGCGTGGACACTGAAGCTTTCTTT,CASSKLEAGVDTEAFF
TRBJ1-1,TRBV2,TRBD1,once,TGTGCCAGCAGTGCCAGGACAGGTAGGCCTGAAGCTTTCTTT,CASSARTGRPEAFF
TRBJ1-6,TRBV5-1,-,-,TGCGCCAGCAGCTTCGGGGAAGGAACCTATAATTCACCCCTCCACTTT,CASSFGEGTYNSPLHF
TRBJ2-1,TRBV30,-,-,TGTGCCTGGAGTGTGACCGGGGGAAGCAATGAGCAGTTCTTC,CAWSVTGGSNEQFF
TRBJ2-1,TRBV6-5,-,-,TGTGCCAGCAGTTACGCCAATGAGCAGTTCTTC,CASSYANEQFF
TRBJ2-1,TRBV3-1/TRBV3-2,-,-,TGTGCCAGCAGCCCCGCCTGGGGTACCTACAATGAGCAGTTCTTC,CASSPAWGTYNEQFF
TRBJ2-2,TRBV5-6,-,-,TGTGCCAGCAGCTTGTTGGGGGGTAGAACCGGGGAGCTGTTTTTT,CASSLLGGRTGELFF
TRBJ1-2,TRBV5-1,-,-,TGCGCCAGCAGCTACACTGGGGGAATCGGCTATGGCTACACCTTC,CASSYTGGIGYGYTF
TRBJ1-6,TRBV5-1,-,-,TGCGCCAGCAGCTGGGCAGAGACTAATTCACCCCTCCACTTT,CASSWAETNSPLHF
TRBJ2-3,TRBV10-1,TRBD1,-,TGCGCCAGCAGTACCGGGACAGGGGGCGCAGATACGCAGTATTTT,CASSTGTGGADTQYF
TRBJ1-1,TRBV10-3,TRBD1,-,TGTGCCATCAGCGGGACAGGGGGAGAGAACACTGAAGCTTTCTTT,CAISGTGGENTEAFF
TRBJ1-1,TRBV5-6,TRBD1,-,TGTGCCAGCAGCCACTTACAGGGGATAGTTGACACTGAAGCTTTCTTT,CASSHLQGIVDTEAFF
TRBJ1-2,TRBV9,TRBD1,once,TGTGCCAGCAGCCCCGGACAGGGGGCATGGACTAACTATGGCTACACCTTC,CASSPGQGAWTNYGYTF
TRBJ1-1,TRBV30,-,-,TGTGCCTGGAGTGTACGCATAGCTCTGAACACTGAAGCTTTCTTT,CAWSVRIALNTEAFF
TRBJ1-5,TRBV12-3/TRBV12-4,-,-,TGTGCCAGCAACCAGGGGTCAGGTCAGCCCCAGCATTTT,CASNQGSGQPQHF
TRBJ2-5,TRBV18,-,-,TGTGCCAGCTCACGGTTTAAAGGGGGTCAGGAGACCCAGTACTTC,CASSRFKGGQETQYF
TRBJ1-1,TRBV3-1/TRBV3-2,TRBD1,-,TGTGCCAGCAGCTTACAGGGGGGCACTGAAGCTTTCTTT,CASSLQGGTEAFF
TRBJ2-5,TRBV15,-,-,TGTGCCACCAGCAGCATAGGAGGCGAGACCCAGTACTTC,CATSSIGGETQYF
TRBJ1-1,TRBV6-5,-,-,TGTGCCAGCAGTTACTACTACGGGGGGGAAGCTTTCTTT,CASSYYYGGEAFF
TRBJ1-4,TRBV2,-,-,TGTGCCAGCAGTGGGGTTGACAGGTTATTCGATGAAAAACTGTTTTTT,CASSGVDRLFDEKLFF
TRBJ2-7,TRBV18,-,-,TGTGCCAGCTCACCTAGCAGCGGGCTGGGGAAGGTCTACGAGCAGTACTTC,CASSPSSGLGKVYEQYF
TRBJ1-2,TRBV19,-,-,TGTGCCAGTAGTATAGATCACAGGCAAGGCTACACCTTC,CASSIDHRQGYTF
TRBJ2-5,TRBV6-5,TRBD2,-,TGTGCCAGCGGGACTAGAGAGACCCAGTACTTC,CASGTRETQYF